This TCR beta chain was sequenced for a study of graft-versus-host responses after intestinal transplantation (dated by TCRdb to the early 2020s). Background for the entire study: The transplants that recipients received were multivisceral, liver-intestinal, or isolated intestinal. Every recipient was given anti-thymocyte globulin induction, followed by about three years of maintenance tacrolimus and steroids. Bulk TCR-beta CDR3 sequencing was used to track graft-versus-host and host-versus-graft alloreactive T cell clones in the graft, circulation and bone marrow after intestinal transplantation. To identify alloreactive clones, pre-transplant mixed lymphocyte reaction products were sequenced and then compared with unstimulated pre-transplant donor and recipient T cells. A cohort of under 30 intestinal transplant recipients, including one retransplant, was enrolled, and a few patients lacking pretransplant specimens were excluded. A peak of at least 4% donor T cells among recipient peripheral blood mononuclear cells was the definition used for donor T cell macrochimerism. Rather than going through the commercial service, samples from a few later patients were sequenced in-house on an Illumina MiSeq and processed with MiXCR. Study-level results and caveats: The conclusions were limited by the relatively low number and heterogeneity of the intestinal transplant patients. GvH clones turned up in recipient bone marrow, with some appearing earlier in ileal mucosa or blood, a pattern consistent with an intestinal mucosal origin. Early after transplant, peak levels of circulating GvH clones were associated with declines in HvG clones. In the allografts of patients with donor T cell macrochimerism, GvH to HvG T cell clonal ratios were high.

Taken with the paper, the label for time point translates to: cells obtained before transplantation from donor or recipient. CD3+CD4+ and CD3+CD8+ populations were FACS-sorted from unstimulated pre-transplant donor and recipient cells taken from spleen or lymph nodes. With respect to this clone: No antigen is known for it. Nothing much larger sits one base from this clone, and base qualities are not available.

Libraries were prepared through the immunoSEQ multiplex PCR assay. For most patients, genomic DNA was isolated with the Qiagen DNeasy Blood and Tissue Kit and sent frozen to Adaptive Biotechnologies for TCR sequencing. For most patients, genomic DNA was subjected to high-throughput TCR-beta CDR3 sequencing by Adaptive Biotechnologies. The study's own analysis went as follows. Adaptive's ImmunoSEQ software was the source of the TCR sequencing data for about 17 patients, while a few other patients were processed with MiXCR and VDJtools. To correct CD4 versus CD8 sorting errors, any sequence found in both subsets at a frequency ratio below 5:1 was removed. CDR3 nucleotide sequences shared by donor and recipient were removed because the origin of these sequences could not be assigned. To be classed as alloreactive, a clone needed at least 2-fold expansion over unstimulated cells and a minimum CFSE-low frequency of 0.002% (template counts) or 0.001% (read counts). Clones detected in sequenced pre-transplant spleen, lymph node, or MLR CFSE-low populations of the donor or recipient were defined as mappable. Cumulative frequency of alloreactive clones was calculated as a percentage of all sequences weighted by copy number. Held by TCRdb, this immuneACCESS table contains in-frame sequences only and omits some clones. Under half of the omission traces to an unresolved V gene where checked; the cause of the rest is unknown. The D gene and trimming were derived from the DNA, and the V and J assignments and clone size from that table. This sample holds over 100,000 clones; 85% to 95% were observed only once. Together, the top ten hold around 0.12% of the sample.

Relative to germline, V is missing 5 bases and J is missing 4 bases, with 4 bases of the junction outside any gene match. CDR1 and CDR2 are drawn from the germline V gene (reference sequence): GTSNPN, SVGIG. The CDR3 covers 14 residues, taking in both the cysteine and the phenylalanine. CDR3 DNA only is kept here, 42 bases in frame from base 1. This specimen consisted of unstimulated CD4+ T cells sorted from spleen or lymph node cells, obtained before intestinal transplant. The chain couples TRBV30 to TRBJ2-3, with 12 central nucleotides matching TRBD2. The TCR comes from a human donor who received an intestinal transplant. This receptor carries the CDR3 CAWGLAGLADTQYF. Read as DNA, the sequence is TGTGCCTGGGGACTAGCGGGATTGGCAGATACGCAGTATTTT.